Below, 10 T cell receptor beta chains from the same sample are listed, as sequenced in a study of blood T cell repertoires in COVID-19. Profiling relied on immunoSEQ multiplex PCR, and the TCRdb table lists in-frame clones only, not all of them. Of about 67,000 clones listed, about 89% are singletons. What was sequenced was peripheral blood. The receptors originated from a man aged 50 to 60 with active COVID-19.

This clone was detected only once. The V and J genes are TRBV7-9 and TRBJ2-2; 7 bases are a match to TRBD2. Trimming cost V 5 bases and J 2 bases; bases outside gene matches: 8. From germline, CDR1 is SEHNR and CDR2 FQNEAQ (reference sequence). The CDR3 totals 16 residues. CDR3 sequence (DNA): TGTGCCAGCAGCGTCTCTAGCGGAGCTAACACCGGGGAGCTGTTTTTT. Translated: CASSVSSGANTGELFF.

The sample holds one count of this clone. For the CDR3, the DNA is TGTGCCAGCAGTGAGGGACAGGGGGCCGGCTACACCTTC. Translation gives CASSEGQGAGYTF. The V and J genes are TRBV6-1 and TRBJ1-2; 12 nucleotides agree with TRBD1. CDR3 length equals 13 residues. The germline V gene encodes CDR1 MNHNS and CDR2 SASEGT. V lost 3 bases and J lost 8; bases outside the gene matches: 1.

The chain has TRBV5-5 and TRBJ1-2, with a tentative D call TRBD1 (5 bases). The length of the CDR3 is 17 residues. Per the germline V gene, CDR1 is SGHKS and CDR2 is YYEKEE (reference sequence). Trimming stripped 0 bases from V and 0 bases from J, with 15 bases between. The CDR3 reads CASSLADNLLSNYGYTF. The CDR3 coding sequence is TGTGCCAGCAGCTTGGCGGACAACCTTCTGTCTAACTATGGCTACACCTTC.

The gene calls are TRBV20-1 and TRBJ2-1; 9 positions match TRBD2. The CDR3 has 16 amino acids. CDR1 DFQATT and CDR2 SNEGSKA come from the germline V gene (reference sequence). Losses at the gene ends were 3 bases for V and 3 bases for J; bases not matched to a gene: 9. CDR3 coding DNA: TGCAGTGCTAGTAGTAGACTAGCGGAAAACTACAATGAGCAGTTCTTC. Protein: CSASSRLAENYNEQFF.

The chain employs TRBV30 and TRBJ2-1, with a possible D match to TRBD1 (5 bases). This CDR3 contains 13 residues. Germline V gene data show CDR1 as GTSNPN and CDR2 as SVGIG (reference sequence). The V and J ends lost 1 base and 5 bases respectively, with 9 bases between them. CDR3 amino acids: CAWSGGRDNEQFF. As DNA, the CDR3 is TGTGCCTGGAGTGGGGGCAGGGACAATGAGCAGTTCTTC.

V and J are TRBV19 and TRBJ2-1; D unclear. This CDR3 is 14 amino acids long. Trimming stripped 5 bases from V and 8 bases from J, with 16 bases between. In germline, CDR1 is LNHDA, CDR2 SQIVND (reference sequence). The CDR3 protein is CASSPATSMDEQFF. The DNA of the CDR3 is TGTGCCAGTAGTCCCGCCACTTCGATGGATGAGCAGTTCTTC. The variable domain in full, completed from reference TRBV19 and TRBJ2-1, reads DGGITQSPKYLFRKEGQNVTLSCEQNLNHDAMYWYRQDPGQGLRLIYYSQIVNDFQKGDIAEGYSVSREKKESFPLTVTSAQKNPTAFYLCASSPATSMDEQFFGPGTRLTVL.

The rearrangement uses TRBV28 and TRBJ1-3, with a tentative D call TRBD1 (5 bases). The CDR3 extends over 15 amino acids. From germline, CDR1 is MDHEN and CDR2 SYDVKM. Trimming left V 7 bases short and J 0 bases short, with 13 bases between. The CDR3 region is CASTPGTGSGNTIYF. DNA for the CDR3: TGTGCCAGCACCCCAGGGACTGGCTCTGGAAACACCATATATTTT.

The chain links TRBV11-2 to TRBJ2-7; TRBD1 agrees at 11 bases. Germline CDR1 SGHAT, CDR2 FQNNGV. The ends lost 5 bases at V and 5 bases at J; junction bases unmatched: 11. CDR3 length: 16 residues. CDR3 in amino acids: CASSRNNRDRGNEQYF. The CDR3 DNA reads TGTGCCAGCAGCCGAAATAACCGGGACAGGGGGAACGAGCAGTACTTC. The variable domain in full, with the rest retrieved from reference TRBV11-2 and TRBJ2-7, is EAGVAQSPRYKIIEKRQSVAFWCNPISGHATLYWYQQILGQGPKLLIQFQNNGVVDDSQLPKDRFSAERLKGVDSTLKIQPAKLEDSAVYLCASSRNNRDRGNEQYFGPGTRLTVT.

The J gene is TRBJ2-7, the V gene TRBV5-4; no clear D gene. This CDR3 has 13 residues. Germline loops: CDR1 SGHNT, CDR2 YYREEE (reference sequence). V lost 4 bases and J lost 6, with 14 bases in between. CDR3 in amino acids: CASSPDGRIEQYF. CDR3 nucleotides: TGTGCCAGCAGCCCCGATGGCAGGATCGAGCAGTACTTC. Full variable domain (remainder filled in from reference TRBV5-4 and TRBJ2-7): ETGVTQSPTHLIKTRGQQVTLRCSSQSGHNTVSWYQQALGQGPQFIFQYYREEENGRGNFPPRFSGLQFPNYSSELNVNALELDDSALYLCASSPDGRIEQYFGPGTRLTVT.

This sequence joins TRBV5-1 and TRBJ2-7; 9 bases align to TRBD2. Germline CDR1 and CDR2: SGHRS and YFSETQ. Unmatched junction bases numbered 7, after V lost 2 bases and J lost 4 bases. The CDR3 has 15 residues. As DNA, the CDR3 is TGCGCCAGCAGCTTTCCGACTAGCGGTTCTTACGAGCAGTACTTC. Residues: CASSFPTSGSYEQYF.